The 3 T cell receptor beta chains below all came from one sample that was sequenced in a study of cytomegalovirus exposure and HLA in healthy donors. The study ran its PCR with 60 Vbeta and 13 Jbeta primers. Produced via immunoSEQ multiplex PCR; TCRdb's table is partial and in-frame only. The sample has roughly 130,000 clones, roughly four fifths seen once; the top ten hold approximately 6%. Sequencing was done on a sample of PBMCs. The source of these receptors is a woman aged 40 to 49 in good health and CMV-seropositive.

This clone turned up a few times. In DNA, the CDR3 is TGTGCCAGCAGCCCTCTAGGGGTTGATCAGCCCCAGCATTTT. As protein: CASSPLGVDQPQHF. This chain uses TRBV7-9 with TRBJ1-5, with a weak D call TRBD1 (5 bases). CDR3 size: 14 residues. V lost 5 bases and J lost 5, with 13 bases in between. From germline, CDR1 is SEHNR and CDR2 FQNEAQ (reference sequence).

V is TRBV10-2 and J is TRBJ2-7; 7 bases map to TRBD2. This CDR3 is 14 amino acids long. Trimming took 8 bases from V and 3 from J; bases not matched to a gene: 10. CDR1 and CDR2 from the germline V gene are WSHSY and SAAADI. The CDR3 protein is CASGGGRVDYEQYF. In DNA, the CDR3 is TGCGCCAGCGGGGGGGGGAGGGTCGACTACGAGCAGTACTTC.

This clone was counted once. The chain combines TRBV19 with TRBJ1-1; maybe TRBD1 (5 bases). With 4 bases removed from V and 3 bases from J, the gap between germline ends came to 9 bases. The CDR3 has 13 amino acids. Per the germline V gene, CDR1 is LNHDA and CDR2 is SQIVND (reference sequence). CDR3: CASSTGLDTEAFF. The CDR3 nucleotides are TGTGCCAGTAGTACAGGGTTGGACACTGAAGCTTTCTTT.